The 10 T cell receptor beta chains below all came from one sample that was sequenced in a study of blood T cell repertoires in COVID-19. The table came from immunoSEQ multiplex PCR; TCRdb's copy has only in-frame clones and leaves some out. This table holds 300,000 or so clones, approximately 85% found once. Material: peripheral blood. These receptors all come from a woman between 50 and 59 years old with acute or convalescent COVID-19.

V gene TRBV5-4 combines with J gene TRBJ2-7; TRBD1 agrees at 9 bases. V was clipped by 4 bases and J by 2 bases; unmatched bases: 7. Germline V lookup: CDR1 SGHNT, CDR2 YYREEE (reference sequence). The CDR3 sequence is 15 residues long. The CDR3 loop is CASSRTGTGPYEQYF. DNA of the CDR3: TGTGCCAGCAGCCGTACCGGGACAGGGCCCTACGAGCAGTACTTC.

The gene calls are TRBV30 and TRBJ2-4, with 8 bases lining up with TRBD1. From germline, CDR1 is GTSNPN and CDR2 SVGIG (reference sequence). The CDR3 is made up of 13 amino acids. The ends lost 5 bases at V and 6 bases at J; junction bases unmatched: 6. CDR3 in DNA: TGTGCCTGGGGGACAGGTCTACGAAACATTCAGTACTTC. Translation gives CAWGTGLRNIQYF.

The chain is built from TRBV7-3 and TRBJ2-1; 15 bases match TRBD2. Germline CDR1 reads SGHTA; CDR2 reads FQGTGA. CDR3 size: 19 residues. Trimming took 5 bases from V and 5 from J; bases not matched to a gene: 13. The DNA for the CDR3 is TGTGCCAGCAGCGACCGTAGGACTAGCGGGAGGGTGGGCCACAATGAGCAGTTCTTC. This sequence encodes CASSDRRTSGRVGHNEQFF.

CDR3 sequence reads: CASSLGQGADGYTF. The CDR3 DNA follows: TGTGCCAGTAGTCTCGGACAGGGGGCGGATGGCTACACCTTC. The V gene is TRBV19, the J gene TRBJ1-2; 11 nucleotides match TRBD1. V trimming: 5 bases; J trimming: 6 bases; junction bases outside the gene matches: 5. The length of the CDR3 is 14 residues. CDR1 LNHDA and CDR2 SQIVND come from the germline V gene (reference sequence).

CDR3 in DNA: TGTGCCAGCGGAAATACAGGGACAGCTTTCTTT. Encoded protein: CASGNTGTAFF. The V call is TRBV7-9, the J call TRBJ1-1; D may be TRBD1 (6 bases). From germline, CDR1 is SEHNR and CDR2 FQNEAQ (reference sequence). The CDR3 runs 11 residues. Trimming shortened V by 8 bases and J by 10 bases, and 14 bases separated the two germline ends.

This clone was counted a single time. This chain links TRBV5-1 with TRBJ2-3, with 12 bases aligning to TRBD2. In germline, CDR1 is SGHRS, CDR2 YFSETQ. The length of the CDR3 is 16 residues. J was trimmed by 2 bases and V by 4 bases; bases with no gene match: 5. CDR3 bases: TGCGCCAGCAGCCCAGGACTAGCGGGGATCACAGATACGCAGTATTTT. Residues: CASSPGLAGITDTQYF. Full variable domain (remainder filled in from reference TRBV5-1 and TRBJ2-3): KAGVTQTPRYLIKTRGQQVTLSCSPISGHRSVSWYQQTPGQGLQFLFEYFSETQRNKGNFPGRFSGRQFSNSRSEMNVSTLELGDSALYLCASSPGLAGITDTQYFGPGTRLTVL.

The CDR3 is CASSLRSLASPHEQYF. As DNA, the CDR3 is TGTGCCAGCAGCCTAAGAAGCCTAGCGTCTCCCCACGAGCAGTACTTC. The rearrangement uses TRBV7-2 and TRBJ2-7, with D perhaps matching TRBD2 (6 bases). Germline V gives CDR1 SGHTA, CDR2 FQGNSA. The CDR3 length is 16 residues. V was shortened by 5 bases and J by 5 bases, with 22 bases between the two germline ends.

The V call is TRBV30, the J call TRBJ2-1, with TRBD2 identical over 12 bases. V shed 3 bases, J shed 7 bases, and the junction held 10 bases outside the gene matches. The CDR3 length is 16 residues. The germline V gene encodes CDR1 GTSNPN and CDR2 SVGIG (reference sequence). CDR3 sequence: CAWRPPSGRAGNEQFF. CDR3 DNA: TGTGCCTGGAGGCCCCCTAGCGGGAGGGCCGGAAATGAGCAGTTCTTC.

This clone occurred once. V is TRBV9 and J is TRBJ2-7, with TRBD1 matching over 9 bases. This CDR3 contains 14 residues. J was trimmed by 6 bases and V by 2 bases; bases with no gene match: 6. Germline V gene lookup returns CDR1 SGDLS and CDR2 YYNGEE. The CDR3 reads CASSVGTGSLEQYF. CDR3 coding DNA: TGTGCCAGCAGCGTGGGGACAGGGTCCCTCGAGCAGTACTTC.

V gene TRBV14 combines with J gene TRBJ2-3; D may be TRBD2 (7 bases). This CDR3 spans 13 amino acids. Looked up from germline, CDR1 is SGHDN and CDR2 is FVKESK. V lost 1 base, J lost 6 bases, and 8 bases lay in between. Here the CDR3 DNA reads TGTGCCAGCAGCCAAGCGGGGGGCGATACGCAGTATTTT. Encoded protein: CASSQAGGDTQYF.